This entry describes one T cell receptor beta chain. With 60 Vbeta and 13 Jbeta primers, the PCR was carried out. Only in-frame clones appear in the TCRdb table, and some are missing; sequencing was by immunoSEQ multiplex PCR. Of 110,000 to 150,000 clones listed, 60% to 80% were seen once; the top ten hold 1.5% to 2%. Participants comprised healthy donors of bone marrow. The CDR3 extends over 14 amino acids. Germline loops: CDR1 SGDLS, CDR2 YYNGEE. Trimming took off 0 bases at V and 3 bases at J, with 10 bases between the two ends. This specimen comes from a study of cytomegalovirus exposure and HLA in healthy donors. Study in general: Membership in the Caucasian-associated ancestry cluster was found for 75% to 90% of a few hundred genotyped donors.

Material: PBMCs. The gene calls are TRBV9 and TRBJ2-7; possibly TRBD2 for D (6 bases). This sequence originates from a woman under 40 in good health and CMV-seronegative. The CDR3 DNA is TGTGCCAGCAGCGTAGGCGGGACTCACTACGAGCAGTACTTC. Translation gives CASSVGGTHYEQYF.